This T cell receptor (beta chain) was sequenced during a study of CD8 T cells in Susac syndrome. TEMRA cells were FACS-enriched, unlike CD8+ and CD4+ T cells, which were negatively isolated. An input of roughly 0.5 to 1 ug of RNA was subjected to reverse transcription using random hexamers. TCRdb itself ran the immunoSEQ multiplex PCR reads through MiXCR, one entry per CDR3 protein. The sample lists 150,000 or so distinct CDR3 sequences, 95% to 97% occurring once. V was pared by 7 bases and J by 2 bases, with 15 bases between. The germline V gene encodes CDR1 MNHEY and CDR2 SVGEGT. The CDR3 has 14 amino acids.

The specimen was CD4+ T cells from PBMCs. The TCR originated in a human donor with Susac syndrome. This chain connects TRBV6-2 or TRBV6-3 to TRBJ2-7, with D possibly matching TRBD2 (5 bases). The CDR3 is CASTLSGTPYEQYF. For the CDR3, the DNA is TGTGCCAGCACCCTAAGCGGAACCCCCTACGAGCAGTACTTC.